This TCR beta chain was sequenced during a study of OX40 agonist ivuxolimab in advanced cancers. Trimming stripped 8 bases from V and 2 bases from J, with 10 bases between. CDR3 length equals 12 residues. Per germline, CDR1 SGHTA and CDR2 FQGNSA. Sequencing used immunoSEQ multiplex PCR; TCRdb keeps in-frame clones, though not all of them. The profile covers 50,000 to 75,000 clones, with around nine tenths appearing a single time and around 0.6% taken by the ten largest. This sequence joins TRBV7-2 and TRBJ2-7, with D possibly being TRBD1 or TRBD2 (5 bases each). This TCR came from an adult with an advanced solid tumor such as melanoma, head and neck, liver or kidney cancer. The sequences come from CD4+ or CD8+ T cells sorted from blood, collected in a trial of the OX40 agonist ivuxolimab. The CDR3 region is CASGGNTYEQYF. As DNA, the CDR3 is TGTGCCAGCGGGGGAAACACCTACGAGCAGTACTTC.